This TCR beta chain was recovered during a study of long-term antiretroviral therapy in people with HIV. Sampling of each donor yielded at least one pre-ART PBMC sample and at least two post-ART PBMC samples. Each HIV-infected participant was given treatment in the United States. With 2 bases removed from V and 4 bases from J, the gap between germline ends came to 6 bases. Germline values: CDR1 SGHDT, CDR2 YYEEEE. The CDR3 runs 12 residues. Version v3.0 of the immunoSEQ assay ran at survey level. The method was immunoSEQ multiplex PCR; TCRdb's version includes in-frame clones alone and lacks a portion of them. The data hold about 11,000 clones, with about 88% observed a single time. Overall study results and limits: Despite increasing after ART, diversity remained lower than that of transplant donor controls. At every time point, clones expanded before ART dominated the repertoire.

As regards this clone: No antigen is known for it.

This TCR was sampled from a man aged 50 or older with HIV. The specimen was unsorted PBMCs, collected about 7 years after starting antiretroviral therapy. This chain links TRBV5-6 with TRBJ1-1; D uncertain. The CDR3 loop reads CASSLLTTEAFF. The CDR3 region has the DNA TGTGCCAGCAGCTTACTAACCACTGAAGCTTTCTTT.